This TCR beta chain is drawn from a study of blood T cell repertoires in COVID-19 (dated by TCRdb to between 2020 and 2021). About the full investigation: Samples from collaborators originated in the United States, Italy and Spain and spanned both the acute and convalescent phases of COVID-19. The repertoires were released in a freely available public database intended as a resource for research on the immune response to SARS-CoV-2. The samples were drawn from the first 160 participants of the ongoing ImmuneRACE study and from 1,200 or so subjects provided by 6 global collaborators. HLA class I and class II types, where available, came from metadata supplied by the sample provider rather than from assay-based typing. Sample metadata almost always included a de-identified subject ID, COVID-19 status, age in years and sex. Subjects who had been exposed to COVID-19, were actively infected with it, or had recovered from it provided the deeply sampled blood TCRbeta repertoires that made up the dataset. The material from the prospective study consisted of cDNA or gDNA derived from T cells, B-cell-depleted T cells, or PBMCs. Results the study describes overall, beyond this receptor: How much clinical and demographic metadata was included differed by source and by participant, and the metadata was provided uncurated.

The collaborating institutions used their own protocols to collect whole blood in K2EDTA tubes. Collaborator samples were shipped for TCRbeta analysis as frozen whole blood, isolated PBMCs, or DNA extracted from either sample type. Points on this clone: The target of this receptor is not known. No base quality information exists; no much larger clone differs at one position.

The germline V gene specifies SGHVS as CDR1 and FQNEAQ as CDR2. The CDR3 sequence holds 13 residues, the cysteine and phenylalanine included. Only the CDR3 part of the read is kept: 39 bases, read in frame from the first base. Trimming removed 6 bases from V and 8 bases from J, leaving 16 bases between the germline ends. TCRbeta CDR3 regions were amplified from genomic DNA by means of the immunoSEQ Assay, a bias-controlled multiplex PCR. Under the source paper's analysis protocol: Within the assay, amplification of reference gene primers was used to estimate how many nucleated cells each sample contained. To quantify the absolute abundance of each unique TCRbeta CDR3 rearrangement, sequence reads were collapsed and filtered. For each sample, productive Simpson clonality was calculated by taking the square root of Simpson's diversity index across productive rearrangements. TCRdb took over this immuneACCESS table, retaining in-frame rearrangements with V and J assigned. Such tables are incomplete; in checked studies, under half of the missing clones stem from an unresolved V gene, and the remainder is unexplained. D and trimming come from the DNA, and the V and J calls and clone size come from that table. This sample comprises 95,000 to 100,000 clones, less than 85% of them detected only once. The top ten constitute roughly 17% of the sample.

The specimen sequenced was peripheral blood. The chain is encoded by TRBV7-8 joined to TRBJ2-5; the D segment could be TRBD1, given 5 matching bases. This clonotype originated in an older woman with acute or convalescent COVID-19. Here is the DNA: TGTGCCAGCAGTGAAGGGGTTAGCTCTACCCAGTACTTC. It is translated as CASSEGVSSTQYF.